This TCR beta chain was obtained from a study of OX40 agonist ivuxolimab in advanced cancers. With regard to the full study: Ivuxolimab was an agonistic, fully human IgG2 monoclonal antibody directed against OX40 (CD134), a costimulatory receptor. Prior anti-PD-1, anti-PD-L1 or anti-CTLA-4 therapy was permitted, and approximately 40% of dose-escalation patients had received checkpoint inhibitors. The paper reports the monotherapy dose-escalation portion (N of about 47 patients) of the phase I ivuxolimab trial. Partial responses were achieved by three dose-escalation patients, of whom one had hepatocellular carcinoma and two had cutaneous melanoma. Intravenous ivuxolimab was administered to patients every 2 weeks at six dose levels: 0.01, 0.1, 0.3, 1.5, 3 and 10 mg/kg. Of the approximately 50 dose-escalation patients, hepatocellular carcinoma was present in around 19, melanoma in approximately 15, renal cell carcinoma in 9 and head and neck cancer in 9. Peripheral TCRbeta sequencing was intended to test whether TCR sequence diversity was altered and clonal T-cell expansion was caused by ivuxolimab. In the dose-escalation cohort, over 65% of patients were male, and the mean age was approximately 55 years, with a range of roughly 23 to 85. General conclusions and limits of the study: After ivuxolimab, CD8+ T cells had more expanded clones than CD4+ T cells on average. At doses of 0.1 to 3.0 mg/kg, clonal expansion of both CD4+ and CD8+ T cells in blood was seen between baseline and week 6. In partial responders in the 0.1-3.0 mg/kg groups, normalized peripheral clonal expansion was found to be among the lowest, especially among CD8+ T cells. Which antigens the clonally expanded peripheral T cells were specific for was not determined. Low levels of normalized T-cell clonal expansion were also seen in some patients who did not respond.

Genomic DNA was extracted from sorted cells for sequencing of the TCRbeta CDR3 region. The immunoSEQ Assay was used for sequencing of TCRbeta CDR3 regions. The table was pulled from immuneACCESS by TCRdb, which kept in-frame rearrangements only. Such tables lose some clones; where checked, under half of the loss comes from unresolved V genes, and the rest has no known cause. The sample records 65,000 to 80,000 clones, around 90% of which are singletons. Roughly 0.23% of the sample lies in the top ten. Notes on this clone: Its antigen target is currently unknown. One base away there is no much larger clone; base qualities are not given.

V loses 7 bases, J loses 6 bases, and the germline ends lie 14 bases apart. From its cysteine to its phenylalanine, the CDR3 spans 13 amino acids. CDR3 DNA is the only sequence kept; it has 39 bases, read in frame from the first base. From the germline V gene, CDR1 is ENHRY and CDR2 is SYGVKD. The trial excluded patients who had a history of autoimmune disease or who were on systemic immunosuppression. Peripheral blood for TCR sequencing was collected from all dose cohorts at baseline, on cycle 4 day 1, and on cycle 7 day 1. The samples were drawn from a first-in-human, open-label, multicenter phase I dose-escalation trial of ivuxolimab. Adults with locally advanced or metastatic melanoma, renal cell carcinoma, hepatocellular carcinoma or head and neck squamous cell carcinoma were enrolled in the trial. Before TCR sequencing, CD4+ T cells and CD8+ T cells were sorted from peripheral blood as separate populations.

The sequence derives from an adult with an advanced solid tumor such as melanoma, head and neck, liver or kidney cancer. The sample was CD4+ or CD8+ T cells sorted from blood, taken in a trial of the OX40 agonist ivuxolimab. Recombination connected TRBV10-3 to TRBJ2-3, with TRBD2 perhaps the D gene, on 5 matching bases. DNA sequence: TGTGCCATCATATCTCCTGGCGGGGATACGCAGTATTTT. This codes for CAIISPGGDTQYF.